This T cell receptor (beta chain) was captured by sequencing in a study of high-grade serous ovarian cancer treatment subgroups. The sample holds a few counts of this clone. Its antigen is currently unknown. Clones were read by immunoSEQ multiplex PCR, and TCRdb kept only the in-frame ones, dropping some. The table includes about 39,000 clones, about four fifths detected once. Tumor samples were taken before definitive surgery or chemotherapy. Germline CDR1 reads MGHRA; CDR2 reads YSYEKL. Between the trimmed V and J ends, which lost 0 bases and 3 bases, there was a span of 9 bases. The CDR3 is 14 amino acids. Study-wide results and caveats: Without spatial data, bulk sequencing limits insight into HGSC tumor diversity.

The V gene is TRBV4-1, the J gene TRBJ2-7; D is unclear. Sequenced input: tumor tissue. The TCR was taken from a human donor with high-grade serous ovarian cancer. CDR3: CASSQEEINYEQYF. The CDR3, as DNA: TGCGCCAGCAGCCAAGAGGAGATCAACTACGAGCAGTACTTC.